What follows are 6 T cell receptor beta chains derived from one specimen sequenced in a study of Graves' ophthalmopathy and Graves' hyperthyroidism. The TCR beta CDR3 regions underwent amplification from RNA transcripts. In the first round, RT-PCR was carried out with HTBI primers, and a multiplex PCR formed the second round. TCRdb used MiXCR to reprocess the multiplex PCR reads, holding one entry per CDR3 protein. Of hundreds of thousands of distinct CDR3 sequences listed, about 41% are singletons. Sequenced: peripheral blood. These receptor sequences come from an adult man with Graves' ophthalmopathy.

A note on this clonotype: This clone may be a read error of a much larger clone one base away. V is TRBV25-1 and J is TRBJ2-7; 7 bases align to TRBD1. The CDR3 is made up of 11 amino acids. The V segment lost 9 bases and the J segment 9 bases; nucleotides outside the gene matches: 8. The germline V gene has CDR1 MGHDK and CDR2 SYGVNS. CDR3 in amino acids: CASEGSGGQYF. Here the CDR3 DNA reads TGTGCCAGTGAAGGGTCAGGGGGGCAGTACTTC.

This clonotype was recorded at least ten times. The V gene is TRBV12-3 or TRBV12-4, the J gene TRBJ2-7, with 7 bases aligning to TRBD1. V lost 6 bases, J lost 0 bases, and 5 bases stayed unmatched. The CDR3 contains 14 residues. The CDR3 DNA reads TGTGCCAGCAGAGCACCAGGGGGCTCCTACGAGCAGTACTTC. Amino acid sequence: CASRAPGGSYEQYF.

This clonotype has at least ten counts. The chain is built from TRBV2 and TRBJ1-1; the D gene is possibly TRBD1 (5 bases). CDR1 is SNHLY and CDR2 is FYNNEI in the germline V gene. Trimming took off 7 bases at V and 2 bases at J, with 14 bases between the two ends. The CDR3 contains 14 residues. The CDR3 coding sequence is TGTGCCAGCACTGACCTGGGGCGTAACACTGAAGCTTTCTTT. Translation: CASTDLGRNTEAFF.

Comments on this clonotype: The final CDR3 position lacks the conserved phenylalanine or tryptophan, pointing to a likely read error. J is TRBJ2-5 and V is TRBV7-9, with D possibly being TRBD1 or TRBD2 (6 bases each). The CDR3 contains 23 residues. The germline V gene encodes CDR1 SEHNR and CDR2 FQNEAQ (reference sequence). CDR3 region: CASSLRGLDRPPGADSAQEIQYY. The CDR3 nucleotides read TGTGCCAGCAGTCTTAGAGGATTAGATCGTCCCCCGGGAGCGGACAGTGCACAAGAGATCCAGTACTAC.

The V and J genes are TRBV5-1 and TRBJ2-6, with unresolved D. This CDR3 is 17 amino acids long. Looked up from germline, CDR1 is SGHRS and CDR2 is YFSETQ. Trimming removed 0 bases from V and 0 bases from J, with 10 bases in between. Written as DNA, the CDR3 is TGCGCCAGCAGCTTGGATGGGGTGAGCTCTGGGGCCAACGTCCTGACTTTC. It yields the protein CASSLDGVSSGANVLTF.

This CDR3 is CASSSPADRNYEQYF. The CDR3 DNA reads as TGTGCCAGCAGTTCTCCCGCGGACAGGAATTACGAGCAGTACTTC. The chain is built from TRBV6-5 and TRBJ2-7; 7 nucleotides align to TRBD1. The CDR3 has 15 amino acids. The V and J ends lost 4 bases and 4 bases, in that order; junction bases with no gene match: 10. CDR1 is MNHEY, CDR2 SVGAGI, per germline.